This T cell receptor (beta chain) was sequenced during a study of blood T cell repertoires in COVID-19. Study summary: Sites in the United States, Italy and Spain provided acute and convalescent COVID-19 samples.

CDR1 and CDR2 from the germline V gene are LNHDA and SQIVND (reference sequence). V dropped 5 bases and J dropped 5 bases, with 13 bases sitting between them. The CDR3 totals 14 residues. As originally analysed: It was from reference gene primer amplification that nucleated cell counts were estimated. The repertoire was sequenced with immunoSEQ multiplex PCR; TCRdb's copy has only in-frame clones and lacks some. V and J calls and clone size follow that table, whereas D and trimming were derived from the DNA. The table records 300,000 to 350,000 clones, 90% of them present only once. Exposed participants came across a COVID-19 case within 2 weeks before study entry.

The sequence derives from a woman in her twenties or thirties who had been exposed to COVID-19. Sequencing was carried out using PBMCs or T cells enriched from blood (not recorded which). J is TRBJ2-4 and V is TRBV19, with D maybe TRBD1 (6 bases). The CDR3 DNA reads TGTGCCAGTAGTGAAAGGACAGCGGAAAACATTCAGTACTTC. Translation gives CASSERTAENIQYF.